The present TCR beta chain was sequenced within a study of beta chain features in type 1 diabetes. Expressed TCRB transcripts were sequenced because the entire RNA isolate underwent reverse transcription. Data came from immunoSEQ multiplex PCR; TCRdb stores just in-frame clones and leaves some out. The sample gives 500,000 to 650,000 clones, 9.5% to 15% of which show up once; 0.09% to 0.15% is in the top ten. Germline CDR1 and CDR2: LGHNT and FRNRAP. The CDR3 has 14 amino acids. The ends lost 5 bases at V and 0 bases at J; junction bases unmatched: 3. Study observations and caveats: TCRB CDR3 length was moderately but significantly reduced in all four CD4+ subsets of Type 1 diabetes patients. The analysis here could not establish whether HLA type shapes TCRB rearrangement. The VDJ junctions of type 1 diabetes patients carried fewer insertions and more deletions.

Over 95% purity was reached by all sorted populations. This clone was counted only a few times. No antigen is known for it. The sample comprised naive CD4+ T cells from blood. V gene TRBV12-5 combines with J gene TRBJ1-1; 7 positions agree with TRBD1. The TCR originated in a man aged 30 to 39 with type 1 diabetes. In DNA form, the CDR3 reads TGTGCTAGTGGTCTACAGGGGATGAACACTGAAGCTTTCTTT. Its protein product is CASGLQGMNTEAFF.